This T cell receptor beta chain is from a study of blood T cell repertoires in COVID-19. Looking at the study overall: There were acute and convalescent COVID-19 samples, and they came from the United States, Italy and Spain.

In the study's own analysis: Amplification of reference gene primers was used by the study to estimate nucleated cell counts. TCRdb keeps only in-frame clones here, not all; method: immunoSEQ multiplex PCR. D and trimming were read from the DNA, whereas the V and J calls and clone size are those reported in that table. The sample lists tens of thousands of clones; roughly three quarters were seen once. Trimming left V 4 bases short and J 6 bases short, with 10 bases between. Germline lookup yields CDR1 SQVTM and CDR2 ANQGSEA. The CDR3 runs 12 residues. The sample consisted of peripheral blood. The chain carries TRBV29-1 and TRBJ1-5; D is possibly TRBD1 (5 bases). The sequence came from a human donor in a cohort sampled during active COVID-19. The DNA of the CDR3 is TGCAGCGTTGTGGAGGGGACTCAGCCCCAGCATTTT. It is translated as CSVVEGTQPQHF. Together with reference TRBV29-1 and TRBJ1-5, the CDR3 gives the full variable domain: SAVISQKPSRDICQRGTSLTIQCQVDSQVTMMFWYRQQPGQSLTLIATANQGSEATYESGFVIDKFPISRPNLTFSTLTVSNMSPEDSSIYLCSVVEGTQPQHFGDGTRLSIL.